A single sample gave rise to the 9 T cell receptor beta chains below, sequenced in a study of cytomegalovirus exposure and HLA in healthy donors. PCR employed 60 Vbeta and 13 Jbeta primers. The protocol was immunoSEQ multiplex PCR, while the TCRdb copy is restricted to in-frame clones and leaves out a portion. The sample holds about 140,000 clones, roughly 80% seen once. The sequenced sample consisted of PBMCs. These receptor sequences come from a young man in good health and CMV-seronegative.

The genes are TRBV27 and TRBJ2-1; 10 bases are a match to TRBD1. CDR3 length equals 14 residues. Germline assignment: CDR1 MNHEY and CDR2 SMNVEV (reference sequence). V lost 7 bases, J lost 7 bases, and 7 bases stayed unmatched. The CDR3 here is CASTPDRGGNEQFF. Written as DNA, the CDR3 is TGTGCCAGCACCCCGGACAGGGGGGGAAATGAGCAGTTCTTC.

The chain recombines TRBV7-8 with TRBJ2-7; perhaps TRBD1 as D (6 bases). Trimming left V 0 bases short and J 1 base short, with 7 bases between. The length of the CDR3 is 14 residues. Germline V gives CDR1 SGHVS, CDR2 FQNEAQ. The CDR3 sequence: CASSLATGSYEQYF. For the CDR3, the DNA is TGTGCCAGCAGCTTAGCAACAGGGTCCTACGAGCAGTACTTC.

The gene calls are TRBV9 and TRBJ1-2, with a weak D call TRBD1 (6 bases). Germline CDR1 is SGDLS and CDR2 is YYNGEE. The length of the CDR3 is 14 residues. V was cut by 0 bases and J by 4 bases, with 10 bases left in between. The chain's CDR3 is CASSVGQGSYGYTF. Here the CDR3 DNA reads TGTGCCAGCAGCGTAGGCCAGGGGAGCTATGGCTACACCTTC.

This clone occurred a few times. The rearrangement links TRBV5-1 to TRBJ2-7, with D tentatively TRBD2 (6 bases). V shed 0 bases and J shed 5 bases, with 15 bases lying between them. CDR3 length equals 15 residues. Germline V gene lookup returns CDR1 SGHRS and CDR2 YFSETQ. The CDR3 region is CASSLAMGGRHEQYF. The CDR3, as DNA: TGCGCCAGCAGCTTGGCCATGGGGGGAAGACACGAGCAGTACTTC.

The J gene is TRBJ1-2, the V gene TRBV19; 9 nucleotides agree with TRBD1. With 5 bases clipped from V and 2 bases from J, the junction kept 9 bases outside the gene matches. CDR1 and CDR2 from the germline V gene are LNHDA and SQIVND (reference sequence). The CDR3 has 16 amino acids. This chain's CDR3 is CASSSFRDRENYGYTF. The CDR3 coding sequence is TGTGCCAGTAGTTCCTTCCGGGACAGGGAGAACTATGGCTACACCTTC.

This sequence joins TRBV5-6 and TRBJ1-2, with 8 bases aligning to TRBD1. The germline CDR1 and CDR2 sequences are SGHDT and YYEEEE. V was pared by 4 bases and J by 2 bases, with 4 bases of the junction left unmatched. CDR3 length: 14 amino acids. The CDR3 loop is CASSPGGGNYGYTF. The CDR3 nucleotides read TGTGCCAGCAGCCCAGGGGGCGGCAACTATGGCTACACCTTC. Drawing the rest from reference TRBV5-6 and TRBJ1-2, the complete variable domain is DAGVTQSPTHLIKTRGQQVTLRCSPKSGHDTVSWYQQALGQGPQFIFQYYEEEERQRGNFPDRFSGHQFPNYSSELNVNALLLGDSALYLCASSPGGGNYGYTFGSGTRLTVV.

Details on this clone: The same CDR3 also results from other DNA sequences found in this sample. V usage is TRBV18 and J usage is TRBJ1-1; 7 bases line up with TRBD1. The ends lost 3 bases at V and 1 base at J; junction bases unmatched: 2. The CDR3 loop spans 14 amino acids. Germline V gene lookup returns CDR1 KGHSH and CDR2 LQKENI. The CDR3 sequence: CASSPGQTNTEAFF. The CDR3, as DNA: TGTGCCAGCTCACCGGGACAGACGAACACTGAAGCTTTCTTT.

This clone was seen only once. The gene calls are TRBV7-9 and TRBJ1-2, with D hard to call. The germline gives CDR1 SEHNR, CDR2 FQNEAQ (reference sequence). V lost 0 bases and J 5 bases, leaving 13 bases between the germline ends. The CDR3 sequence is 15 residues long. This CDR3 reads CASSLAETAPYGYTF. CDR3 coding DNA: TGTGCCAGCAGCTTAGCGGAAACAGCTCCATATGGCTACACCTTC.

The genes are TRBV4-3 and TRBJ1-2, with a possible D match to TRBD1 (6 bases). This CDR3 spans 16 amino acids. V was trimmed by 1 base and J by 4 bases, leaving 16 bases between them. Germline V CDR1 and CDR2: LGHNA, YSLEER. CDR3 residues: CASSQGTGQIAYGYTF. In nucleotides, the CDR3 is TGCGCCAGCAGCCAAGGGACGGGACAAATTGCCTATGGCTACACCTTC.